The clone carrying this TCR beta chain has only one observation. The target antigen is unknown. The source of the sample is a study of follicular helper T cells after annual influenza vaccination. Study observations and caveats: Only about 9-20% of analyzed cells yielded productive TCRB sequences.

Time point defined: 2014-2015 season, 7 days after vaccination. Vaccine contraindications, substance abuse, HIV/AIDS, active malignancy and active illness excluded donors. ICOS+CD38+ and ICOS-CD38- fractions were sorted from non-naive CD4+CXCR5+PD-1+ cells. Here immunoSEQ multiplex PCR was the method, and the copy in TCRdb shows in-frame clones only, minus some. The sample records approximately 3,000 clones, about 86% being singletons. V lost 10 bases and J lost 8, with 15 bases in between. In germline, CDR1 is MNHNY, CDR2 SVGAGI (reference sequence). CDR3 length equals 13 residues. The receptor was isolated from an adult who received the influenza vaccine. The chain carries TRBV6-6 and TRBJ1-6, with D unresolved. The sequenced sample was CXCR5+ CD38- circulating T follicular helper cells from blood, obtained 7 days after influenza vaccination. The subset was: circulating Tfh, non-naive CD4+CXCR5+PD-1+ (ICOS+CD38+ or ICOS-CD38-). The chain's CDR3 is CAKQKNLDSPLHF. The CDR3 bases are TGTGCCAAACAAAAGAACCTGGATTCACCCCTCCACTTT.